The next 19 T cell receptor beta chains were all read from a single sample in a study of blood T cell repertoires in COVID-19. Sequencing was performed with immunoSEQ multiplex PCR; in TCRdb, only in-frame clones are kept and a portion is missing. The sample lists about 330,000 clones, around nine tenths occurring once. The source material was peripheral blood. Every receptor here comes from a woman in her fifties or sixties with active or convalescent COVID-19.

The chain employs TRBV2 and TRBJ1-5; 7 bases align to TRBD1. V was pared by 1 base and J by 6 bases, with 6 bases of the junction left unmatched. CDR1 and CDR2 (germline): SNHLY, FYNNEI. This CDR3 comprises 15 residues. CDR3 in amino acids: CASSEGWSGGQPQHF. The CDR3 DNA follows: TGTGCCAGCAGTGAAGGATGGTCAGGGGGTCAGCCCCAGCATTTT.

The CDR3 loop reads CASSPPHGPWDREETQYF. CDR3 DNA: TGTGCCAGCAGCCCCCCCCATGGCCCCTGGGACAGAGAAGAGACCCAGTACTTC. The chain links TRBV3-1 (or the pseudogene TRBV3-2) to TRBJ2-5; the match to TRBD1 covers 7 bases. Germline trimming cut 4 bases from V and 3 bases from J; bases unmatched to any gene: 17. Germline assignment: CDR1 LGHDT and CDR2 YNNKEL (reference sequence). The CDR3 is made up of 18 amino acids.

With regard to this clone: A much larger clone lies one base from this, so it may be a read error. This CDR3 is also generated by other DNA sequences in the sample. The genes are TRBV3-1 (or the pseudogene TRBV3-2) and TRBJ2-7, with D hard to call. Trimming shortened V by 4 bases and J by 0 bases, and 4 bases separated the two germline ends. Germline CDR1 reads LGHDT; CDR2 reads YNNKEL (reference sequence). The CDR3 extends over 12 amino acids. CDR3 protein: CASSPSSYEQYF. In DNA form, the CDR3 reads TGTGCCAGCAGCCCGAGCTCCTACGAGCAGTACTTC.

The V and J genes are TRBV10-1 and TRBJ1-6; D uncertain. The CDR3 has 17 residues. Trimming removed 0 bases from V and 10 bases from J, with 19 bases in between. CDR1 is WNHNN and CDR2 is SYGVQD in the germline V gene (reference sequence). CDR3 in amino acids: CASSESFNPLLLSPLHF. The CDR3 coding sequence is TGCGCCAGCAGTGAGTCTTTTAACCCCCTACTTTTATCACCCCTCCACTTT.

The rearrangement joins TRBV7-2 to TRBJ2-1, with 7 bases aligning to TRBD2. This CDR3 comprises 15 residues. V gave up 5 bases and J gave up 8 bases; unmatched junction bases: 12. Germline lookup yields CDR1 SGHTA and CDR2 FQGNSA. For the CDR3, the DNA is TGTGCCAGCAGCCCCACGCTGGCGGGAGCATATGAGCAGTTCTTC. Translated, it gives CASSPTLAGAYEQFF. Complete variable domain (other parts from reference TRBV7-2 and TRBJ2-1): GAGVSQSPSNKVTEKGKDVELRCDPISGHTALYWYRQSLGQGLEFLIYFQGNSAPDKSGLPSDRFSAERTGGSVSTLTIQRTQQEDSAVYLCASSPTLAGAYEQFFGPGTRLTVL.

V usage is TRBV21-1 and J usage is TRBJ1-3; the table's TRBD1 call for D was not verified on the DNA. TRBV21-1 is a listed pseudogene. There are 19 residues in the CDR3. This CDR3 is CASSKPALTGDRPGNTIYF. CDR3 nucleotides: TGTGCCAGCAGCAAACCGGCCCTGACAGGGGATAGGCCTGGAAACACCATATATTTT.

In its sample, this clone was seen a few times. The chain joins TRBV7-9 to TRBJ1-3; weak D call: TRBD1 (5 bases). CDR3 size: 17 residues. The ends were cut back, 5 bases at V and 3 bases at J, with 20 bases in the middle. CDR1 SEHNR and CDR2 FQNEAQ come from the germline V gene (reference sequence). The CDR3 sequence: CASSPAFLGDFGNTIYF. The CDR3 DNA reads TGTGCCAGCAGCCCAGCATTTCTAGGGGACTTTGGAAACACCATATATTTT.

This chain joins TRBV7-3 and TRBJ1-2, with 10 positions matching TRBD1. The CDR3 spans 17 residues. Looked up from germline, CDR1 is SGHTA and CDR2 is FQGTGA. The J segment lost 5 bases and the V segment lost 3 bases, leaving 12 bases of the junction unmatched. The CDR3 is CASSFISRTGGRYGYTF. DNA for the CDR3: TGTGCCAGCAGCTTTATATCGAGGACAGGGGGAAGGTATGGCTACACCTTC.

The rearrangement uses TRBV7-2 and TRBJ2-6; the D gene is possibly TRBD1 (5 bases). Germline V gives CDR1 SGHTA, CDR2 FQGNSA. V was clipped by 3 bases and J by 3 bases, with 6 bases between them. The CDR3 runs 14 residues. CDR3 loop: CASSFRDGANVLTF. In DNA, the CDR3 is TGTGCCAGCAGCTTCAGGGATGGGGCCAACGTCCTGACTTTC.

The CDR3 protein is CASSQGGRASNEQFF. CDR3 DNA: TGTGCCAGCAGCCAGGGCGGGAGGGCCTCCAATGAGCAGTTCTTC. This chain joins TRBV3-1 (or the pseudogene TRBV3-2) and TRBJ2-1; 9 nucleotides match TRBD2. Germline V gene data show CDR1 as LGHDT and CDR2 as YNNKEL (reference sequence). V shed 3 bases and J 6 bases; nucleotides not matched to a gene: 6. The CDR3 runs 15 residues.

The chain's CDR3 is CASSRTGWVDTEAFF. The DNA of the CDR3 is TGTGCCAGCAGTAGGACAGGATGGGTTGACACTGAAGCTTTCTTT. V gene TRBV2 combines with J gene TRBJ1-1; TRBD1 matches at 7 bases. Germline assignment: CDR1 SNHLY and CDR2 FYNNEI. This CDR3 region has 15 residues. V was clipped by 5 bases and J by 3 bases; unmatched bases: 9.

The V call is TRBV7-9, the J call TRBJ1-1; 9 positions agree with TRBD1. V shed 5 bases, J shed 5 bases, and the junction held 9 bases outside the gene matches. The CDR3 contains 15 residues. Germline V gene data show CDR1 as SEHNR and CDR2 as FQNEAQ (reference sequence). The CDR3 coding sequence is TGTGCCAGCAGCCAGTGGACAGGGGCCGTGACTGAAGCTTTCTTT. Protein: CASSQWTGAVTEAFF.

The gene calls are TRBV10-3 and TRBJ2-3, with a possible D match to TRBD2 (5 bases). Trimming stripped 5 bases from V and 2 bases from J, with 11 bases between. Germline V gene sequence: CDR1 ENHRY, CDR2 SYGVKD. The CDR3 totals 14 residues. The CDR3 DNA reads TGTGCCATCAGTCCCCGGACTTCCACAGATACGCAGTATTTT. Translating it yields CAISPRTSTDTQYF.

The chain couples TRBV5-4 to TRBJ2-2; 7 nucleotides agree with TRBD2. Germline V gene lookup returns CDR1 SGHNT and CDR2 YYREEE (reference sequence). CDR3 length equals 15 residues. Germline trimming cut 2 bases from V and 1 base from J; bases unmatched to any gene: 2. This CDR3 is CASSLGLGNTGELFF. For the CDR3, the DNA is TGTGCCAGCAGCTTAGGACTAGGGAACACCGGGGAGCTGTTTTTT.

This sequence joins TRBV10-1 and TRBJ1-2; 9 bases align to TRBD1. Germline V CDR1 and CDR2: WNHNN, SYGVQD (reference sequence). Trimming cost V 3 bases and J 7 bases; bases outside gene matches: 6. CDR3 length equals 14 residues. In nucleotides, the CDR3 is TGCGCCAGCAGTGATTCCAGGACAGGGGCTGGCTACACCTTC. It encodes CASSDSRTGAGYTF.

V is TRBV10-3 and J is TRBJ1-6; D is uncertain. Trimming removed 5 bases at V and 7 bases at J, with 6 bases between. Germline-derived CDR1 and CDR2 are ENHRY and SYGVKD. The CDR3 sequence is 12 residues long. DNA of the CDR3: TGTGCCATCAGTCGCGAGAATTCACCCCTCCACTTT. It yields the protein CAISRENSPLHF.

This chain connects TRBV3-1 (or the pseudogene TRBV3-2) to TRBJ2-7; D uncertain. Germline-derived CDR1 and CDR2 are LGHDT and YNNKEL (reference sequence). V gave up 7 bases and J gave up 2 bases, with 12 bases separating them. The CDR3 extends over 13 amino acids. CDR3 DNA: TGTGCCAGCAATCGAGGCGGAACCTACGAGCAGTACTTC. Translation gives CASNRGGTYEQYF.

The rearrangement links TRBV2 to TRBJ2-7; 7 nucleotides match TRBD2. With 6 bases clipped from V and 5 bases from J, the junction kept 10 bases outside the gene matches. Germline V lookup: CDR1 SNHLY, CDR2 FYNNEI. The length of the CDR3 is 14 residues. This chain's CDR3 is CASSQRTSGHEQYF. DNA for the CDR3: TGTGCCAGCAGCCAACGGACTAGTGGCCACGAGCAGTACTTC. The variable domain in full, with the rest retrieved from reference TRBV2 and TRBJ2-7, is EPEVTQTPSHQVTQMGQEVILRCVPISNHLYFYWYRQILGQKVEFLVSFYNNEISEKSEIFDDQFSVERPDGSNFTLKIRSTKLEDSAMYFCASSQRTSGHEQYFGPGTRLTVT.

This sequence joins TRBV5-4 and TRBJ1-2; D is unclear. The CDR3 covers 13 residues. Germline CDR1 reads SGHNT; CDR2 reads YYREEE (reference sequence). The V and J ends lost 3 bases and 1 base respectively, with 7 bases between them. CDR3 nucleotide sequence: TGTGCCAGCAGCTCGCCGGGTAACTATGGCTACACCTTC. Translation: CASSSPGNYGYTF.